A selection of T cell receptor beta chains follows, all from one sample in a study of T-cell memory formation after mild COVID-19. TCRdb fed the 5' RACE reads into MiXCR, producing one record per CDR3 protein. The repertoire has around 200,000 distinct CDR3 sequences, approximately 16% of them found once; the top ten carry about 2.1%. Input material: PBMCs or a T cell subset sorted from them (not recorded which). The receptor set was obtained from an adult woman who had mild COVID-19 (a few samples of this study predate the infection). Cell type and time point are not known. Each CDR3 is given with its conserved first and last residue. The D gene is left open where the match is weak. Size values are once, few and many counts, or a class for expanded clones, and some rows have none.

TRBJ2-3 | TRBV4-2 | few | NA | CASSQQTDTQYF | TGTGCCAGCAGCCAGCAAACAGATACGCAGTATTTT
TRBJ2-1 | TRBV11-1 | NA | NA | CASSLGANEQFF | TGTGCCAGCAGCTTAGGTGCCAATGAGCAGTTCTTC
TRBJ1-1 | TRBV5-1 | few | TRBD1 | CASSLETGQAFF | TGCGCCAGCAGCTTGGAGACAGGGCAAGCTTTCTTT
TRBJ2-1 | TRBV29-1 | many | TRBD1 | CSVERTGAYNEQFF | TGCAGCGTTGAACGTACAGGGGCGTACAATGAGCAGTTCTTC
TRBJ1-2 | TRBV12-3/TRBV12-4 | once | TRBD1 | CASSRGQGVALSGYTF | TGTGCCAGCAGTAGAGGACAGGGGGTGGCCCTGAGTGGCTACACCTTC
TRBJ2-4 | TRBV29-1 | NA | NA | CSVGGNGNIQYF | TGCAGCGTTGGGGGTAACGGGAACATTCAGTACTTC
TRBJ2-2 | TRBV7-6 | few | TRBD1 | CASSVGGQGTGELFF | TGTGCCAGCAGCGTTGGAGGACAGGGCACCGGGGAGCTGTTTTTT
TRBJ1-1 | TRBV7-9 | few | NA | CASSLANGEAFF | TGTGCCAGCAGCTTAGCGAATGGTGAAGCTTTCTTT
TRBJ1-3 | TRBV12-3/TRBV12-4 | many | NA | CASSPLGNTIYF | TGTGCCAGCAGTCCACTGGGAAACACCATATATTTT
TRBJ2-7 | TRBV7-2 | NA | TRBD2 | CASSFGLAGSMYEQYF | TGTGCCAGCAGCTTTGGACTAGCGGGGAGTATGTACGAGCAGTACTTC
TRBJ2-2 | TRBV5-1 | few | TRBD2 | CASSQGLSNTGELFF | TGCGCCAGCAGCCAGGGACTATCGAACACCGGGGAGCTGTTTTTT
TRBJ2-7 | TRBV5-4 | many | NA | CASSILQEDYEQYF | TGTGCCAGCAGCATACTGCAAGAAGACTACGAGCAGTACTTC
TRBJ1-6 | TRBV9 | NA | TRBD1 | CASSPQEGQGNSPLHF | TGTGCCAGCAGCCCTCAGGAGGGACAGGGGAATTCACCCCTCCACTTT
TRBJ2-7 | TRBV21-1 | NA | NA | CASSKNAASSYEQYF | TGTGCCAGCAGCAAAAACGCCGCTAGCTCCTACGAGCAGTACTTC
TRBJ2-5 | TRBV7-2 | NA | TRBD1 | CASSWTGQETQYF | TGTGCCAGCAGCTGGACAGGCCAAGAGACCCAGTACTTC
TRBJ2-2 | TRBV4-3 | few | NA | CASSQRRTGELFF | TGCGCCAGCAGCCAACGGAGAACCGGGGAGCTGTTTTTT
TRBJ1-2 | TRBV3-1 | few | NA | CASSQVIGRGNYGYTF | TGTGCCAGCAGCCAAGTTATTGGACGTGGGAACTATGGCTACACCTTC
TRBJ2-7 | TRBV7-2 | NA | NA | CASSSVSYEQYF | TGTGCCAGCAGCTCCGTGAGTTACGAGCAGTACTTC
TRBJ1-1 | TRBV20-1 | NA | NA | CSASSPKTGWTEAFF | TGCAGTGCTAGTTCCCCCAAAACGGGTTGGACTGAAGCTTTCTTT
TRBJ2-3 | TRBV10-3 | NA | TRBD2 | CAISEWSSGAGADTQYF | TGTGCCATCAGTGAATGGAGTAGCGGGGCCGGGGCAGATACGCAGTATTTT
TRBJ2-1 | TRBV7-2 | NA | TRBD1 | CASSRGTGGFNEQFF | TGTGCCAGCAGCCGAGGGACAGGGGGATTCAATGAGCAGTTCTTC
TRBJ2-6 | TRBV7-8 | NA | TRBD2 | CASSISGGLGANVLTF | TGTGCCAGCAGCATTAGCGGGGGTTTAGGGGCCAACGTCCTGACTTTC
TRBJ2-7 | TRBV6-5 | many | TRBD1 | CASRRQGAEQYF | TGTGCCAGCAGACGACAGGGGGCCGAGCAGTACTTC
TRBJ2-3 | TRBV29-1 | few | TRBD1 | CSVRQGKSTDTQYF | TGCAGCGTTCGACAGGGTAAAAGCACAGATACGCAGTATTTT
TRBJ2-7 | TRBV9 | NA | NA | CASSVVRQGGEQYF | TGTGCCAGCAGCGTAGTGCGGCAGGGCGGGGAGCAGTACTTC
TRBJ2-2 | TRBV20-1 | NA | TRBD2 | CSALGPAGGPLGGNTGELFF | TGCAGTGCACTAGGGCCAGCGGGAGGGCCCCTTGGAGGAAACACCGGGGAGCTGTTTTTT
TRBJ2-7 | TRBV24-1 | NA | NA | CATSSPGTYEQYF | TGTGCCACCAGTTCTCCGGGGACCTACGAGCAGTACTTC
TRBJ2-2 | TRBV7-3 | NA | NA | CASSLSRNPTGELFF | TGTGCCAGCAGCCTTTCGCGAAATCCTACCGGGGAGCTGTTTTTT
TRBJ2-1 | TRBV5-1 | NA | TRBD1 | CASSWTGSSYNEQFF | TGCGCCAGCAGCTGGACAGGGAGCTCCTACAATGAGCAGTTCTTC
TRBJ1-1 | TRBV5-6 | NA | NA | CASSFPERTTEAFF | TGTGCCAGCAGCTTCCCGGAGCGCACTACCGAAGCTTTCTTT
TRBJ2-5 | TRBV15 | NA | NA | CATTAWARETQYF | TGTGCCACCACAGCGTGGGCTCGGGAGACCCAGTACTTC
TRBJ1-2 | TRBV9 | few | NA | CASSVEREWYGYTF | TGTGCCAGCAGCGTAGAAAGGGAATGGTATGGCTACACCTTC
TRBJ2-7 | TRBV15 | NA | TRBD1 | CATSRTDRKSYEQYF | TGTGCCACCAGCAGGACGGACAGGAAGTCCTACGAGCAGTACTTC
TRBJ2-1 | TRBV24-1 | many | NA | CATSTGYEQFF | TGTGCCACCAGTACTGGGTATGAGCAGTTCTTC
TRBJ2-7 | TRBV20-1 | few | NA | CSARDAAGISYEQYF | TGCAGTGCTAGAGATGCGGCCGGGATCTCCTACGAGCAGTACTTC
TRBJ2-1 | TRBV29-1 | NA | TRBD2 | CSVVGLAGGNEQFF | TGCAGCGTTGTTGGACTAGCGGGAGGGAATGAGCAGTTCTTC
TRBJ2-7 | TRBV4-1 | NA | NA | CASSQVSDGAYEQYF | TGCGCCAGCAGCCAAGTTTCGGACGGGGCCTACGAGCAGTACTTC
TRBJ2-7 | TRBV2 | many | NA | CASSADSEQYF | TGTGCCAGCAGCGCTGATAGCGAGCAGTACTTC
TRBJ2-1 | TRBV20-1 | NA | TRBD1 | CSARDEGTGTPNEQFF | TGCAGTGCTAGAGATGAGGGGACAGGGACCCCAAATGAGCAGTTCTTC
TRBJ2-7 | TRBV12-3/TRBV12-4 | NA | TRBD2 | CASSLSTLAGSYEQYF | TGTGCCAGCAGCCTCTCTACTCTAGCGGGGAGCTACGAGCAGTACTTC
TRBJ2-5 | TRBV6-2/TRBV6-3 | few | NA | CASSSPSEIRGRRGQETQYF | TGTGCCAGCAGTTCTCCGTCTGAAATCCGGGGGCGTCGGGGGCAAGAGACCCAGTACTTC
TRBJ2-2 | TRBV10-2 | few | TRBD1 | CASSRQGTGELFF | TGCGCCAGCAGCAGACAGGGGACCGGGGAGCTGTTTTTT
TRBJ2-3 | TRBV11-2 | many | NA | CASSLDRWADTQYF | TGTGCCAGCAGCTTAGACCGTTGGGCAGATACGCAGTATTTT
TRBJ2-1 | TRBV7-6 | NA | NA | CASSITRYNEQFF | TGTGCCAGCAGCATAACTAGATACAATGAGCAGTTCTTC
TRBJ2-7 | TRBV12-3/TRBV12-4 | many | NA | CASSFSYEQYF | TGTGCCAGCAGCTTCTCCTACGAGCAGTACTTC
TRBJ2-5 | TRBV7-9 | NA | NA | CASSLAAGIETQYF | TGTGCCAGCAGCTTAGCGGCGGGGATCGAGACCCAGTACTTC